Below are 25 T cell receptor beta chains sequenced from a single sample in a study of T cell responses to AZD1222 COVID-19 vaccine. Sequencing was performed with immunoSEQ multiplex PCR; in TCRdb, only in-frame clones are kept and a portion is missing. Of 15,000 to 20,000 clones in the sample, approximately 81% are singletons; the top ten hold 16%. Material: peripheral blood, obtained 28 days after the second AZD1222 dose. The receptors stem from an adult who received the AZD1222 COVID-19 vaccine.

The chain is built from TRBV19 and TRBJ2-1, with D possibly TRBD2 on 6 matching bases. The CDR3 is made up of 15 amino acids. Trimming left V 6 bases short and J 5 bases short, with 17 bases between. Germline V CDR1 and CDR2: LNHDA, SQIVND (reference sequence). The CDR3: CASRPSGTLHNEQFF. The DNA for the CDR3 is TGTGCCAGTAGGCCGTCCGGGACTCTTCACAATGAGCAGTTCTTC.

The chain recombines TRBV6-5 with TRBJ2-3; D remains unclear. The V end was cut by 7 bases, the J end by 3 bases, with 17 bases between. CDR1 is MNHEY and CDR2 is SVGAGI in the germline V gene. The CDR3 contains 15 residues. The CDR3 is CASNKAGRITDTQYF. The CDR3 DNA reads TGTGCCAGCAACAAGGCCGGACGAATTACAGATACGCAGTATTTT.

The chain carries TRBV14 and TRBJ2-7; 9 nucleotides align to TRBD2. Germline V gene sequence: CDR1 SGHDN, CDR2 FVKESK. The CDR3 covers 15 residues. The trim removed 0 bases at V and 7 bases at J, leaving 7 bases unmatched. CDR3 sequence reads: CASSQDIAGAKEQYF. The CDR3 DNA reads TGTGCCAGCAGCCAAGACATAGCGGGAGCTAAGGAGCAGTACTTC.

The genes are TRBV2 and TRBJ2-7; tentatively, D is TRBD2 (5 bases). Trimming took off 5 bases at V and 4 bases at J, with 6 bases between the two ends. The CDR3 runs to 11 residues. The germline gives CDR1 SNHLY, CDR2 FYNNEI. In nucleotides, the CDR3 is TGTGCCAGCAGTAGGACTTACGAGCAGTACTTC. It encodes CASSRTYEQYF.

The genes are TRBV5-1 and TRBJ2-2; perhaps TRBD2 as D (6 bases). This CDR3 is built from 15 residues. V shed 0 bases and J shed 3 bases, with 9 bases lying between them. Germline CDR1 and CDR2: SGHRS and YFSETQ. CDR3 region: CASSLVPGDTGELFF. CDR3 DNA sequence: TGCGCCAGCAGCTTGGTTCCGGGAGACACCGGGGAGCTGTTTTTT.

With respect to this clone: The same CDR3 also results from other DNA sequences found in this sample. This rearrangement joins TRBV3-1 (or the pseudogene TRBV3-2) to TRBJ1-1; D is ambiguous. Trimming cost V 1 base and J 3 bases, with 3 bases left between them. The CDR3 totals 12 residues. In germline, CDR1 is LGHDT, CDR2 YNNKEL (reference sequence). The CDR3 DNA reads as TGTGCCAGCAGCCAAGGTTACACTGAAGCTTTCTTT. Protein sequence: CASSQGYTEAFF.

The V and J genes are TRBV15 and TRBJ1-6; possibly TRBD1 for D (5 bases). The germline V and J ends were trimmed by 4 bases and 6 bases, with 10 bases remaining between them. The CDR3 is 14 amino acids. Per the germline V gene, CDR1 is LNHNV and CDR2 is YYDKDF (reference sequence). CDR3 residues: CATSTGTFNSPLHF. The CDR3 nucleotides read TGTGCCACCAGCACCGGGACGTTTAATTCACCCCTCCACTTT.

The chain is built from TRBV28 and TRBJ2-7; TRBD1 agrees at 7 bases. The CDR3 sequence is 16 residues long. Unmatched junction bases numbered 14, after V lost 3 bases and J lost 6 bases. Germline V lookup: CDR1 MDHEN, CDR2 SYDVKM. CDR3 region: CASSLRVRQGHPEQYF. CDR3 coding DNA: TGTGCCAGCAGTTTGCGTGTCCGACAGGGCCACCCCGAGCAGTACTTC.

The chain links TRBV24-1 to TRBJ2-1; D assignment may be TRBD1 or TRBD2 (5 bases each). The CDR3 length is 13 residues. Trimming shortened V by 5 bases and J by 10 bases, and 14 bases separated the two germline ends. Germline CDR1 reads KGHDR; CDR2 reads SFDVKD. This chain's CDR3 is CATSGPGAQEQFF. The CDR3 nucleotides read TGTGCCACCAGTGGGCCCGGGGCTCAGGAGCAGTTCTTC.

V is TRBV10-2 and J is TRBJ2-7; 9 bases line up with TRBD2. The CDR3 contains 12 residues. The J segment lost 2 bases and the V segment lost 7 bases, leaving 0 bases of the junction unmatched. Germline-derived CDR1 and CDR2 are WSHSY and SAAADI. The CDR3 nucleotides read TGCGCCAGCACTAGCGGGACCTACGAGCAGTACTTC. The encoded protein is CASTSGTYEQYF.

The gene calls are TRBV6-4 and TRBJ1-5, with 7 bases aligning to TRBD1. CDR3 size: 15 residues. The ends lost 5 bases at V and 4 bases at J; junction bases unmatched: 8. In germline, CDR1 is MRHNA, CDR2 SNTAGT. The CDR3 here is CASSQGTVLNQPQHF. The CDR3, as DNA: TGTGCCAGCAGTCAGGGGACAGTTTTGAATCAGCCCCAGCATTTT.

The V call is TRBV7-2, the J call TRBJ1-4; D unresolved. Looked up from germline, CDR1 is SGHTA and CDR2 is FQGNSA. The CDR3 is made up of 14 amino acids. The V gene lost 2 bases and the J gene lost 7 bases, with 11 bases spanning the gap. DNA of the CDR3: TGTGCCAGCAGCTTACAGTCCCTGTCTGAAAAACTGTTTTTT. Translation: CASSLQSLSEKLFF.

The genes are TRBV18 and TRBJ1-2; TRBD1 matches at 9 bases. The CDR3 totals 15 residues. The V gene's germline CDR1 is KGHSH and CDR2 LQKENI. With V trimmed by 2 bases and J by 6 bases, 7 bases remained unmatched. CDR3 bases: TGTGCCAGCTCACCATCCGGGACAGGGTTCAATGGCTACACCTTC. Translating it yields CASSPSGTGFNGYTF.

The V and J genes are TRBV6-5 and TRBJ1-3; D possibly corresponds to TRBD1 (6 bases). CDR1 is MNHEY, CDR2 SVGAGI, per germline. CDR3 length equals 14 residues. The V and J ends lost 5 bases and 2 bases respectively, with 10 bases between them. The CDR3 spells CASSITGTGNTIYF. As DNA, the CDR3 is TGTGCCAGCAGTATCACAGGGACTGGAAACACCATATATTTT.

J is TRBJ1-1 and V is TRBV3-1 (or the pseudogene TRBV3-2); D is perhaps TRBD1 (5 bases). Germline V gene lookup returns CDR1 LGHDT and CDR2 YNNKEL (reference sequence). The CDR3 has 13 amino acids. V was pared by 4 bases and J by 1 base, with 7 bases between. This CDR3 reads CASSRQTNTEAFF. The CDR3 DNA is TGTGCCAGCAGCCGACAGACGAACACTGAAGCTTTCTTT.

The chain is built from TRBV18 and TRBJ2-7; TRBD2 matches at 13 bases. The CDR3 extends over 15 amino acids. Germline CDR1 KGHSH, CDR2 LQKENI. Trimming at V came to 3 bases and at J to 6 bases, leaving 5 bases not matched to a gene. This CDR3 is CASSPPGLAGSEQYF. The CDR3 DNA sequence: TGTGCCAGCTCACCTCCGGGACTAGCGGGATCCGAGCAGTACTTC.

CDR3 amino acids: CASNPGQGEWEQYF. CDR3 bases: TGTGCCAGCAACCCGGGACAGGGGGAGTGGGAGCAGTACTTC. The V call is TRBV2, the J call TRBJ2-7, with 11 bases fitting TRBD1. The CDR3 length is 14 residues. CDR1 is SNHLY and CDR2 is FYNNEI in the germline V gene. Trimming removed 7 bases from V and 7 bases from J; junction bases left unmatched: 9.

CDR3 DNA sequence: TGTGCCAGCAGCCAAGACTTGGAGCGGGGGAAGTACGAGCAGTACTTC. It encodes CASSQDLERGKYEQYF. The chain recombines TRBV14 with TRBJ2-7; 8 positions agree with TRBD2. Germline V gene sequence: CDR1 SGHDN, CDR2 FVKESK. The ends lost 0 bases at V and 4 bases at J; junction bases unmatched: 8. The CDR3 contains 16 residues.

The rearrangement uses TRBV19 and TRBJ1-6; D gene unclear. Germline V CDR1 and CDR2: LNHDA, SQIVND (reference sequence). This CDR3 contains 12 residues. Trimming removed 3 bases from V and 6 bases from J, with 3 bases in between. The CDR3, as DNA: TGTGCCAGTAGTATCCCTAATTCACCCCTCCACTTT. Translated, it gives CASSIPNSPLHF.

This clone was seen just once. The chain is built from TRBV7-9 and TRBJ2-3, with 10 bases lining up with TRBD1. This CDR3 spans 14 amino acids. The trim removed 5 bases at V and 6 bases at J, leaving 5 bases unmatched. Germline V gives CDR1 SEHNR, CDR2 FQNEAQ (reference sequence). CDR3 amino acids: CASSRGQGLDTQYF. CDR3 DNA: TGTGCCAGCAGCCGGGGACAGGGGTTGGATACGCAGTATTTT.

The rearrangement uses TRBV11-2 and TRBJ2-1; TRBD2 matches 7 bases. Trimming cost V 5 bases and J 4 bases; bases outside gene matches: 2. Per the germline V gene, CDR1 is SGHAT and CDR2 is FQNNGV. The CDR3 spans 13 residues. The CDR3 region is CASSRREYNEQFF. CDR3 in DNA: TGTGCCAGCAGCCGGCGGGAGTACAATGAGCAGTTCTTC.

The rearrangement links TRBV6-5 to TRBJ1-1; a possible D gene is TRBD1 (5 bases). This CDR3 comprises 15 residues. Germline loops: CDR1 MNHEY, CDR2 SVGAGI. Trimming cost V 3 bases and J 2 bases, with 13 bases left between them. The CDR3 sequence: CASSYGQGPNTEAFF. The CDR3 DNA follows: TGTGCCAGCAGTTATGGTCAGGGCCCCAACACTGAAGCTTTCTTT.

The chain is built from TRBV7-3 and TRBJ2-2, with 8 nucleotides matching TRBD1. CDR3 length: 14 residues. Germline V gives CDR1 SGHTA, CDR2 FQGTGA. J gave up 4 bases and V 5 bases, and 3 bases lay outside the gene matches. CDR3 DNA sequence: TGTGCCAGCAGCCGGACAGGGACCACCGGGGAGCTGTTTTTT. Protein: CASSRTGTTGELFF.

This chain links TRBV5-1 with TRBJ2-7; 8 bases fit TRBD2. The germline CDR1 and CDR2 sequences are SGHRS and YFSETQ. V was pared by 0 bases and J by 3 bases, with 17 bases of the junction left unmatched. The CDR3 runs 19 residues. The CDR3 DNA follows: TGCGCCAGCAGCTTGGCCGGTTTGAGCCAGCGGGAGCCGGGCTACGAGCAGTACTTC. The encoded protein is CASSLAGLSQREPGYEQYF.

The chain has TRBV9 and TRBJ2-2; 7 bases line up with TRBD1. V shed 4 bases, J shed 4 bases, and the junction held 7 bases outside the gene matches. Germline values: CDR1 SGDLS, CDR2 YYNGEE. The CDR3 length is 15 residues. The CDR3, as DNA: TGTGCCAGCAGCCCCAGGGACAGCCCCACCGGGGAGCTGTTTTTT. Protein sequence: CASSPRDSPTGELFF.